This T cell receptor (beta chain) was observed in a study of cytomegalovirus exposure and HLA in healthy donors. Separate from the roughly 710-subject first cohort, the approximately 120-subject validation cohort was the one that the donors belonged to. CDR3 length: 15 amino acids. Germline V gene data show CDR1 as LGHNA and CDR2 as YSLEER. Trimming took 5 bases from V and 3 from J; bases not matched to a gene: 9. Some clones are missing from TCRdb's copy, which holds only in-frame ones; the method was immunoSEQ multiplex PCR. The sample lists over 100,000 clones; 89% were seen once. V is TRBV4-3 and J is TRBJ1-2, with 7 bases matching TRBD1. Material: PBMCs. The TCR originated in a young man in good health and CMV-seronegative. This chain's CDR3 is CASSYRITGDYGYTF. In DNA, the CDR3 is TGCGCCAGCAGCTACAGGATCACAGGGGACTATGGCTACACCTTC.